There are a few counts of the clone carrying this TCR beta chain. Its antigen is not known. Germline values: CDR1 SEHNR, CDR2 FQNEAQ (reference sequence). The CDR3 totals 17 residues. V was cut by 4 bases and J by 0 bases, with 19 bases left in between. This entry is derived from a study of T cells in Graves' hyperthyroidism and ophthalmopathy. Findings and limits, study-wide: Blood shared most expanded thyroid clonotypes above 0.001.

Amplified TCR beta CDR3 regions derived from RNA transcripts. An initial round of RT-PCR targeting the TCR CDR3 relied on the HTBI primer set. TCRdb called the multiplex PCR reads again in MiXCR, with one record for every CDR3 protein. The table includes hundreds of thousands of distinct CDR3 sequences, 14% detected once. The J gene is TRBJ2-7, the V gene TRBV7-9; either TRBD1 or TRBD2 may fit D (7 bases each). The specimen sequenced was blood. This receptor was obtained from a woman aged 18 to 35 with Graves' hyperthyroidism. The CDR3 bases are TGTGCCAGCAGCTCCGGACAGGCTAGCGGCCGCTCCTACGAGCAGTACTTC. The encoded protein is CASSSGQASGRSYEQYF.